Each of the 9 T cell receptor beta chains below was sequenced from the same sample in a study of blood T cell repertoires in COVID-19. Measured with immunoSEQ multiplex PCR; TCRdb has only the in-frame clones, and not every one. The sample shows some 210,000 clones, 80% of them seen only once. The sample was PBMCs or T cells enriched from blood (not recorded which). These receptors originate from a man aged 25-45 years with acute COVID-19.

V is TRBV7-9 and J is TRBJ1-2; D is ambiguous. Between the trimmed V and J ends, which lost 4 bases and 2 bases, there was a span of 11 bases. This CDR3 is 14 amino acids long. CDR1 and CDR2 (germline): SEHNR, FQNEAQ (reference sequence). Here the CDR3 DNA reads TGTGCCAGCAGCTCCCTTGGAGGGAACTATGGCTACACCTTC. Translating it yields CASSSLGGNYGYTF.

This chain links TRBV18 with TRBJ1-2; no reliable D call. Germline CDR1 and CDR2: KGHSH and LQKENI. The ends were cut back, 4 bases at V and 5 bases at J, with 8 bases in the middle. The CDR3 spans 12 residues. CDR3 region: CASSLDLYGYTF. In nucleotides, the CDR3 is TGTGCCAGCTCACTGGACTTGTATGGCTACACCTTC. The variable domain in full, completed from reference TRBV18 and TRBJ1-2, reads NAGVMQNPRHLVRRRGQEARLRCSPMKGHSHVYWYRQLPEEGLKFMVYLQKENIIDESGMPKERFSAEFPKEGPSILRIQQVVRGDSAAYFCASSLDLYGYTFGSGTRLTVV.

A few counts support this clone. The CDR3 spells CASSQEWGGLYNEQFF. The DNA for the CDR3 is TGTGCCAGCAGCCAAGAATGGGGGGGGCTCTACAATGAGCAGTTCTTC. The genes are TRBV4-2 and TRBJ2-1; a weak D match, TRBD2 (7 bases). The CDR3 has 16 residues. V gave up 0 bases and J gave up 3 bases, with 12 bases separating them. Germline lookup yields CDR1 LGHNA and CDR2 YNFKEQ.

The gene calls are TRBV7-6 and TRBJ2-6; weak D call: TRBD2 (6 bases). CDR1 and CDR2 (germline): SGHVS, FNYEAQ. Trimming took off 2 bases at V and 1 base at J, with 15 bases between the two ends. The CDR3 covers 18 residues. The CDR3 here is CASSLIGTHYSGANVLTF. The CDR3 bases are TGTGCCAGCAGCTTAATAGGGACTCACTATTCTGGGGCCAACGTCCTGACTTTC.

This clone was observed a handful of times. V gene TRBV12-5 combines with J gene TRBJ2-6; 11 nucleotides match TRBD1. From germline, CDR1 is LGHNT and CDR2 FRNRAP. After removal of 5 bases from V and 3 bases from J, the junction contained 9 bases not matched to a gene. This CDR3 is 18 amino acids long. The CDR3 DNA is TGTGCTAGTGGTGATCCGGGACAGGGGGTAGATGGGGCCAACGTCCTGACTTTC. Translation: CASGDPGQGVDGANVLTF.

The gene calls are TRBV27 and TRBJ2-1, with 10 bases aligning to TRBD2. V shed 1 base, J shed 9 bases, and the junction held 12 bases outside the gene matches. The CDR3 totals 17 residues. Germline loops: CDR1 MNHEY, CDR2 SMNVEV (reference sequence). CDR3 sequence reads: CASSLFKGAGGPFEQFF. The CDR3 coding sequence is TGTGCCAGCAGTTTATTCAAAGGAGCGGGGGGGCCTTTTGAGCAGTTCTTC.

The chain recombines TRBV12-5 with TRBJ1-1; 9 nucleotides match TRBD1. This CDR3 has 13 amino acids. The ends lost 6 bases at V and 5 bases at J; junction bases unmatched: 4. Germline V lookup: CDR1 LGHNT, CDR2 FRNRAP. This CDR3 is CASGQGARTEAFF. The CDR3 nucleotides read TGTGCTAGTGGACAGGGGGCGAGAACTGAAGCTTTCTTT.

The V and J genes are TRBV7-9 and TRBJ1-1; 7 nucleotides align to TRBD1. Unmatched junction bases numbered 7, after V lost 6 bases and J lost 6 bases. The germline CDR1 and CDR2 sequences are SEHNR and FQNEAQ (reference sequence). The CDR3 has 13 residues. The CDR3 DNA sequence: TGTGCCAGCAGAGAGGGGGCGGGCCCTGAAGCTTTCTTT. Protein sequence: CASREGAGPEAFF.

V gene TRBV28 combines with J gene TRBJ1-2; no definite D call. V was shortened by 2 bases and J by 8 bases, with 15 bases between the two germline ends. Germline lookup yields CDR1 MDHEN and CDR2 SYDVKM. The CDR3 runs to 14 residues. CDR3 residues: CASSLPGGPGGYTF. Written as DNA, the CDR3 is TGTGCCAGCAGTTTACCAGGAGGGCCTGGAGGCTACACCTTC.